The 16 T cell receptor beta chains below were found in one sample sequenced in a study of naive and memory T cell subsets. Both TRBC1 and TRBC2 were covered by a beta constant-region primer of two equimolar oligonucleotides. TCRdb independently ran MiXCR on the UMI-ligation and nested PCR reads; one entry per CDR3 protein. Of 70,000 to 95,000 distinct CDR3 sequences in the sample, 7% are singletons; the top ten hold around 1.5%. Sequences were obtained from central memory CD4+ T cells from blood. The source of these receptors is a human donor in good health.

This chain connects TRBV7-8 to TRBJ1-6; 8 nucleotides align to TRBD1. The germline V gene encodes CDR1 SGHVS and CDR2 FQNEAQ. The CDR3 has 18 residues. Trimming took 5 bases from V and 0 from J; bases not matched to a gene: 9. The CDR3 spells CASSTRDRRNSYNSPLHF. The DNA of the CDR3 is TGTGCCAGCAGCACCCGGGACAGGCGGAACTCCTATAATTCACCCCTCCACTTT.

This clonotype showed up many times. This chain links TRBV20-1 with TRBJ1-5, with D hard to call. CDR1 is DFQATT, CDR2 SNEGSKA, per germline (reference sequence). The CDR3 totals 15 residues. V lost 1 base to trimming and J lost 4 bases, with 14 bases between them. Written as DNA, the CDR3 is TGCAGTGCTAGAGCCCACCTGGGGTTAAATCAGCCCCAGCATTTT. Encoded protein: CSARAHLGLNQPQHF.

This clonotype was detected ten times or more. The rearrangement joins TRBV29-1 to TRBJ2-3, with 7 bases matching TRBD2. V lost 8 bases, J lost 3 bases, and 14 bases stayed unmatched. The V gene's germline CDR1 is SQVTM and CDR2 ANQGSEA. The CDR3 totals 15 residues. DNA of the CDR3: TGCAGCATATCTCCTGGACTAGTCGGAACAGATACGCAGTATTTT. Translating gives CSISPGLVGTDTQYF.

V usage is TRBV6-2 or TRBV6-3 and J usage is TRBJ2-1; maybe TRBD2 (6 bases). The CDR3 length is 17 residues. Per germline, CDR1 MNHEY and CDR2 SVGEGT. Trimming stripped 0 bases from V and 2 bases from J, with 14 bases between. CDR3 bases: TGTGCCAGCAGTTACTCTGCGACGGGGGTTGCCTACAATGAGCAGTTCTTC. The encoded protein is CASSYSATGVAYNEQFF.

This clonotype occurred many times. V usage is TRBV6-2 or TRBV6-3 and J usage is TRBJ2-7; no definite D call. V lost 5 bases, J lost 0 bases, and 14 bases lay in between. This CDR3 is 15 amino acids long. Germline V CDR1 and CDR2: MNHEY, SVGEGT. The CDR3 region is CASSMGSPRSYEQYF. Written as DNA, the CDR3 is TGTGCCAGCAGTATGGGGTCTCCTCGCTCCTACGAGCAGTACTTC.

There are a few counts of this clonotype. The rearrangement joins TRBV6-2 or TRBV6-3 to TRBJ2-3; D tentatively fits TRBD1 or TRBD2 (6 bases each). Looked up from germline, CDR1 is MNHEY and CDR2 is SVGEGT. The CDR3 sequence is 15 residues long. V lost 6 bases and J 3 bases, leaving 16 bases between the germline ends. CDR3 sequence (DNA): TGTGCCAGCAGCCCCAGAGGGGGGTCGACAGATACGCAGTATTTT. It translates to CASSPRGGSTDTQYF.

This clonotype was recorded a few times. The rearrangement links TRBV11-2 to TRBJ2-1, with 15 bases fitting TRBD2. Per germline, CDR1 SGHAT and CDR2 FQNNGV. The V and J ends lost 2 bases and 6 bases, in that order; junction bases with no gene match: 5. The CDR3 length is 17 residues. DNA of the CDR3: TGTGCCAGCAGCTTATGGACTAGCGGGGGGGCTGGCAATGAGCAGTTCTTC. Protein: CASSLWTSGGAGNEQFF.

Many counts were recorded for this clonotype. The CDR3 is CASSRQGAMGEAFF. The CDR3 nucleotides read TGTGCCAGCAGCCGGCAGGGGGCGATGGGTGAAGCTTTCTTT. The chain employs TRBV7-3 and TRBJ1-1, with 8 bases fitting TRBD1. The CDR3 is made up of 14 amino acids. Trimming cost V 5 bases and J 7 bases; bases outside gene matches: 9. The V gene's germline CDR1 is SGHTA and CDR2 FQGTGA.

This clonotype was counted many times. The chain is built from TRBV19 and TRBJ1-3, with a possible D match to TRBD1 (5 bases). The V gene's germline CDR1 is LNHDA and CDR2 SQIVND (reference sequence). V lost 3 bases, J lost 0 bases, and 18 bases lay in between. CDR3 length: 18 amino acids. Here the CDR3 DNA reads TGTGCCAGTAGTATGGCTCGTCAGGGTTCATCCTCTGGAAACACCATATATTTT. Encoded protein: CASSMARQGSSSGNTIYF.

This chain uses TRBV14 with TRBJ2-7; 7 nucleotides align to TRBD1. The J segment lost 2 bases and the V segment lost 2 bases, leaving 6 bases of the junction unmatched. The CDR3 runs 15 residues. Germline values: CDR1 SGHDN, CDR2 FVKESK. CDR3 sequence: CASSQFRQGAYEQYF. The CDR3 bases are TGTGCCAGCAGCCAATTCCGGCAGGGGGCCTACGAGCAGTACTTC. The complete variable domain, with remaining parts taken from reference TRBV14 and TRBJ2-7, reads EAGVTQFPSHSVIEKGQTVTLRCDPISGHDNLYWYRRVMGKEIKFLLHFVKESKQDESGMPNNRFLAERTGGTYSTLKVQPAELEDSGVYFCASSQFRQGAYEQYFGPGTRLTVT.

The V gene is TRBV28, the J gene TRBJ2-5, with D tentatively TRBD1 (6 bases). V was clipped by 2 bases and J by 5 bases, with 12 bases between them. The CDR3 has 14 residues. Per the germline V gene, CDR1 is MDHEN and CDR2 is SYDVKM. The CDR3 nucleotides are TGTGCCAGCAGTTTAAGCAGGGGTGCCGAGACCCAGTACTTC. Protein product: CASSLSRGAETQYF.

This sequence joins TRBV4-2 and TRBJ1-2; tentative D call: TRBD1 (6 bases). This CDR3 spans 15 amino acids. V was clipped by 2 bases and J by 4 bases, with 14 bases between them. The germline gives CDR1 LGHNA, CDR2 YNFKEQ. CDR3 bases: TGTGCCAGCAGCCAACAAAGACAGGAGGTCTATGGCTACACCTTC. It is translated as CASSQQRQEVYGYTF.

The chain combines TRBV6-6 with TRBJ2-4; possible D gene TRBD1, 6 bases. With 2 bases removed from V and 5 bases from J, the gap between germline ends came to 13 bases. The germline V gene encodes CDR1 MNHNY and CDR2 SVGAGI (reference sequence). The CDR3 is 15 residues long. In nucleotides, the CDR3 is TGTGCCAGCAGTTACGACACAGGGACCGAAAACATTCAGTACTTC. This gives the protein CASSYDTGTENIQYF.

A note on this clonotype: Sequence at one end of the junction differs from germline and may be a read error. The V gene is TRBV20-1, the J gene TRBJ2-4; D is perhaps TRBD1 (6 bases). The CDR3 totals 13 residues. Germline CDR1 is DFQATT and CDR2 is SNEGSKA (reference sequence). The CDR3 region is CSARDRNKNIQYF. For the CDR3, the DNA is TGCAGTGCCAGAGACAGGAACAAAAACATTCAGTACTTC.

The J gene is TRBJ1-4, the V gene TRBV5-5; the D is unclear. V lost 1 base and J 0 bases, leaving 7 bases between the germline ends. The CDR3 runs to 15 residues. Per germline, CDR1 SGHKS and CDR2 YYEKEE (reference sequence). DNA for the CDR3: TGTGCCAGCAGCTTGTTGCTGGCAACTAATGAAAAACTGTTTTTT. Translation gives CASSLLLATNEKLFF.

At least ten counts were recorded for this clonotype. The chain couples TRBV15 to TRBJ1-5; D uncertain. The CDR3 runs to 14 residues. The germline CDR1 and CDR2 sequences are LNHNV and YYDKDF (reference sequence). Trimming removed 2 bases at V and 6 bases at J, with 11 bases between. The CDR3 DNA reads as TGTGCCACCAGCAGATTCAGTTTCGCTCAGCCCCAGCATTTT. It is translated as CATSRFSFAQPQHF. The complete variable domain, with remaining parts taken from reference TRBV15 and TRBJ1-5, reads DAMVIQNPRYQVTQFGKPVTLSCSQTLNHNVMYWYQQKSSQAPKLLFHYYDKDFNNEADTPDNFQSRRPNTSFCFLDIRSPGLGDTAMYLCATSRFSFAQPQHFGDGTRLSIL.